These 24 T cell receptor beta chains were sequenced from one sample in a study of blood T cell repertoires in COVID-19. Produced via immunoSEQ multiplex PCR; TCRdb's table is partial and in-frame only. Of about 250,000 clones in the sample, around 83% are singletons; the top ten hold around 7.9%. Source material: peripheral blood. Source of these receptors: a man in his forties with active or convalescent COVID-19.

The V call is TRBV27, the J call TRBJ2-1; D remains unclear. This CDR3 has 13 residues. V lost 7 bases and J lost 5, with 12 bases in between. Germline V CDR1 and CDR2: MNHEY, SMNVEV (reference sequence). CDR3 bases: TGTGCCAGCATCCCCAAGCCCGACAATGAGCAGTTCTTC. As protein: CASIPKPDNEQFF.

This chain links TRBV12-3 or TRBV12-4 with TRBJ2-1; TRBD1 might be the D (6 bases). CDR3 length equals 12 residues. Trimming left V 6 bases short and J 9 bases short, with 12 bases between. The CDR3 DNA is TGTGCCAGCAGAACAGGGCGTTTTGAGCAGTTCTTC. It is translated as CASRTGRFEQFF.

V usage is TRBV24-1 and J usage is TRBJ2-6, with D possibly matching TRBD1 (6 bases). CDR1 is KGHDR, CDR2 SFDVKD, per germline. Trimming left V 9 bases short and J 2 bases short, with 10 bases between. The CDR3 totals 14 residues. CDR3 sequence: CATSTGPGANVLTF. The CDR3 DNA reads TGTGCCACCTCGACAGGACCTGGGGCCAACGTCCTGACTTTC.

The CDR3 sequence is CATSRDGGDSTDTQYF. CDR3 DNA sequence: TGTGCCACCAGCAGAGATGGGGGGGATAGCACAGATACGCAGTATTTT. The V and J genes are TRBV15 and TRBJ2-3; TRBD2 agrees at 7 bases. The germline CDR1 and CDR2 sequences are LNHNV and YYDKDF (reference sequence). V was clipped by 0 bases and J by 0 bases; unmatched bases: 3. The CDR3 contains 16 residues.

This clone was seen just once. The chain has TRBV6-2 or TRBV6-3 and TRBJ1-6; D gene uncertain. V shed 6 bases and J shed 8 bases, with 8 bases lying between them. The CDR3 is made up of 12 amino acids. In germline, CDR1 is MNHEY, CDR2 SVGEGT. The CDR3 reads CASSHSHSPLHF. Written as DNA, the CDR3 is TGTGCCAGCAGCCACAGCCATTCACCCCTCCACTTT.

V is TRBV5-5 and J is TRBJ1-6; D perhaps matches TRBD1 (5 bases). Germline V lookup: CDR1 SGHKS, CDR2 YYEKEE (reference sequence). V lost 0 bases and J lost 14, with 15 bases in between. The CDR3 contains 14 residues. The CDR3 loop reads CASSLAGEGFTLHF. The CDR3 region has the DNA TGTGCCAGCAGCTTGGCGGGGGAGGGCTTCACCCTCCACTTT.

This chain connects TRBV3-1 (or the pseudogene TRBV3-2) to TRBJ1-2; perhaps TRBD1 as D (6 bases). Germline CDR1 and CDR2: LGHDT and YNNKEL (reference sequence). CDR3 length: 15 residues. V was clipped by 2 bases and J by 4 bases, with 14 bases between them. For the CDR3, the DNA is TGTGCCAGCAGCCAATTGGGGCAGGGGATCTATGGCTACACCTTC. It codes for CASSQLGQGIYGYTF.

This clone was counted a few times. The chain uses TRBV15 and TRBJ1-5; D ambiguous. CDR3 length: 15 amino acids. V lost 3 bases, J lost 3 bases, and 12 bases lay in between. Germline-derived CDR1 and CDR2 are LNHNV and YYDKDF (reference sequence). The DNA for the CDR3 is TGTGCCACCAGCAGGGCTCGGACTGACAATCAGCCCCAGCATTTT. Protein product: CATSRARTDNQPQHF.

The CDR3 nucleotides read TGCGCCAGCAGCCTAAGACCCTTTGGACAGGGGGTAGAGGAGCAGTACTTC. Its protein product is CASSLRPFGQGVEEQYF. This chain uses TRBV4-3 with TRBJ2-7; 10 nucleotides line up with TRBD1. Germline lookup yields CDR1 LGHNA and CDR2 YSLEER. V lost 4 bases, J lost 7 bases, and 16 bases stayed unmatched. The CDR3 loop spans 17 amino acids.

CDR3 region: CASSSSTGELFF. In nucleotides, the CDR3 is TGTGCCAGCAGCTCTTCCACCGGGGAGCTGTTTTTT. This chain joins TRBV7-2 and TRBJ2-2; D unresolved. This CDR3 is built from 12 residues. CDR1 SGHTA and CDR2 FQGNSA come from the germline V gene. V lost 4 bases and J lost 4, with 4 bases in between.

This clone was seen a handful of times. The rearrangement links TRBV6-5 to TRBJ1-2; TRBD1 might be the D (6 bases). CDR1 MNHEY and CDR2 SVGAGI come from the germline V gene. The V end was cut by 6 bases, the J end by 5 bases, with 16 bases between. The CDR3 is 14 amino acids. The CDR3 region has the DNA TGTGCCAGCAGCTCCCAGGGGACCTTTTATGGCTACACCTTC. Translation gives CASSSQGTFYGYTF.

This chain joins TRBV28 and TRBJ1-2, with 9 bases identical to TRBD1. V shed 5 bases, J shed 2 bases, and the junction held 6 bases outside the gene matches. The V gene's germline CDR1 is MDHEN and CDR2 SYDVKM. The CDR3 has 15 residues. The CDR3 is CASSSTGGGNYGYTF. CDR3 coding DNA: TGTGCCAGCAGTAGTACAGGGGGCGGAAACTATGGCTACACCTTC.

This clone was recorded once. J is TRBJ2-1 and V is TRBV4-2, with TRBD2 matching over 15 bases. Germline V gives CDR1 LGHNA, CDR2 YNFKEQ. V shed 0 bases, J shed 7 bases, and the junction held 4 bases outside the gene matches. CDR3 length equals 17 residues. Here the CDR3 DNA reads TGTGCCAGCAGCCAAGAGGGACTAGCGGGAGGAGGGAATGAGCAGTTCTTC. Its protein product is CASSQEGLAGGGNEQFF.

The V and J genes are TRBV19 and TRBJ2-7, with 8 positions matching TRBD2. V was clipped by 3 bases and J by 3 bases; unmatched bases: 7. Per germline, CDR1 LNHDA and CDR2 SQIVND (reference sequence). This CDR3 is built from 15 residues. CDR3 nucleotide sequence: TGTGCCAGTAGTATCTCGGGGGGGACTTACTACGAGCAGTACTTC. It codes for CASSISGGTYYEQYF. Using reference TRBV19 and TRBJ2-7 for the parts outside the CDR3, the full variable domain is DGGITQSPKYLFRKEGQNVTLSCEQNLNHDAMYWYRQDPGQGLRLIYYSQIVNDFQKGDIAEGYSVSREKKESFPLTVTSAQKNPTAFYLCASSISGGTYYEQYFGPGTRLTVT.

This clone came up once. The chain employs TRBV3-1 (or the pseudogene TRBV3-2) and TRBJ1-1, with D unclear. The CDR3 runs 21 residues. V was clipped by 1 base and J by 0 bases, with 27 bases between them. Per the germline V gene, CDR1 is LGHDT and CDR2 is YNNKEL (reference sequence). The CDR3 protein is CASSQAPPRPLPRKMNTEAFF. The CDR3 nucleotides read TGTGCCAGCAGCCAAGCACCGCCACGGCCCCTACCCAGGAAGATGAACACTGAAGCTTTCTTT.

The CDR3 DNA follows: TGTGCCAGCTCGCCCGTACAGGGGGTAGTAGGCTATGGCTACACCTTC. Translation: CASSPVQGVVGYGYTF. The chain employs TRBV18 and TRBJ1-2; 8 bases agree with TRBD1. Germline V lookup: CDR1 KGHSH, CDR2 LQKENI. Unmatched junction bases numbered 13, after V lost 6 bases and J lost 4 bases. This CDR3 spans 16 amino acids.

The rearrangement uses TRBV7-9 and TRBJ2-1; possible D gene TRBD1, 5 bases. This CDR3 has 16 amino acids. Trimming removed 5 bases from V and 1 base from J, with 15 bases in between. The V gene's germline CDR1 is SEHNR and CDR2 FQNEAQ (reference sequence). DNA for the CDR3: TGTGCCAGCAGCGATGCCAGGGTAGGATCCTACAATGAGCAGTTCTTC. It encodes CASSDARVGSYNEQFF.

The rearrangement uses TRBV28 and TRBJ2-7, with D possibly matching TRBD1 (6 bases). The CDR3 runs to 13 residues. V shed 5 bases and J shed 2 bases, with 10 bases lying between them. CDR1 and CDR2 from the germline V gene are MDHEN and SYDVKM. CDR3 bases: TGTGCCAGCAGTCCAGGGGTAACCTACGAGCAGTACTTC. It codes for CASSPGVTYEQYF.

This sequence joins TRBV3-1 (or the pseudogene TRBV3-2) and TRBJ1-1, with D uncertain. This CDR3 comprises 17 residues. Germline V gene sequence: CDR1 LGHDT, CDR2 YNNKEL (reference sequence). V gave up 0 bases and J gave up 1 base, with 15 bases separating them. For the CDR3, the DNA is TGTGCCAGCAGCCAAGATCTCCGGTCCCCAAGGAACACTGAAGCTTTCTTT. It specifies CASSQDLRSPRNTEAFF.

The V call is TRBV5-1, the J call TRBJ1-3; D possibly corresponds to TRBD1 (5 bases). Germline V gene data show CDR1 as SGHRS and CDR2 as YFSETQ. The CDR3 loop spans 14 amino acids. Trimming removed 0 bases at V and 7 bases at J, with 11 bases between. The CDR3 sequence: CASSLDGGGNTIYF. CDR3 sequence (DNA): TGCGCCAGCAGCTTGGACGGGGGAGGCAACACCATATATTTT.

This clone was found once. The chain carries TRBV5-5 and TRBJ1-6, with D maybe TRBD1 (5 bases). In germline, CDR1 is SGHKS, CDR2 YYEKEE (reference sequence). This CDR3 is 17 amino acids long. With 0 bases removed from V and 10 bases from J, the gap between germline ends came to 20 bases. Here the CDR3 reads CASSLAQRSGGGSPLHF. CDR3 sequence (DNA): TGTGCCAGCAGCTTGGCCCAGCGGTCGGGGGGGGGATCACCCCTCCACTTT.

This chain joins TRBV5-1 and TRBJ2-1, with TRBD1 matching 9 bases. J lost 4 bases, V lost 4 bases, and 6 bases had no gene match. There are 15 residues in the CDR3. Germline loops: CDR1 SGHRS, CDR2 YFSETQ. Here the CDR3 DNA reads TGCGCCAGCAGCCGAGGACAGGGGAGTTACAATGAGCAGTTCTTC. Residues: CASSRGQGSYNEQFF.

This chain uses TRBV13 with TRBJ1-4; no clear D gene. Trimming removed 1 base at V and 8 bases at J, with 8 bases between. Per germline, CDR1 PRHDT and CDR2 FYEKMQ (reference sequence). This CDR3 is built from 13 residues. CDR3 nucleotide sequence: TGTGCCAGCAGCTTAGTGGGAGAGGAAAAACTGTTTTTT. Protein: CASSLVGEEKLFF. The complete variable domain, with remaining parts taken from reference TRBV13 and TRBJ1-4, reads AAGVIQSPRHLIKEKRETATLKCYPIPRHDTVYWYQQGPGQDPQFLISFYEKMQSDKGSIPDRFSAQQFSDYHSELNMSSLELGDSALYFCASSLVGEEKLFFGSGTQLSVL.

The CDR3 DNA follows: TGCGCCAGCAGCTTGGGGGGGCCCCAGACCCAGTACTTC. Translation: CASSLGGPQTQYF. The V call is TRBV5-1, the J call TRBJ2-5; tentatively, D is TRBD1 (6 bases). Trimming cost V 0 bases and J 6 bases, with 9 bases left between them. The germline CDR1 and CDR2 sequences are SGHRS and YFSETQ. The CDR3 totals 13 residues. Filled out from reference TRBV5-1 and TRBJ2-5, the complete variable domain reads KAGVTQTPRYLIKTRGQQVTLSCSPISGHRSVSWYQQTPGQGLQFLFEYFSETQRNKGNFPGRFSGRQFSNSRSEMNVSTLELGDSALYLCASSLGGPQTQYFGPGTRLLVL.